These 15 T cell receptor beta chains were sequenced from one sample in a study of cytomegalovirus exposure and HLA in healthy donors. Primers: 60 Vbeta forward and 13 Jbeta reverse. The table came from immunoSEQ multiplex PCR; TCRdb's copy has only in-frame clones and leaves some out. The sample contains roughly 98,000 clones, around 70% of which appear only once. Material for sequencing was PBMCs. The source of these receptors is a man aged 50-59 years in good health and CMV-seronegative.

The chain joins TRBV19 to TRBJ1-5, with 8 nucleotides matching TRBD1. The CDR3 is 15 residues long. With 5 bases clipped from V and 5 bases from J, the junction kept 8 bases outside the gene matches. Germline CDR1 is LNHDA and CDR2 is SQIVND (reference sequence). CDR3: CASSDRTGFDQPQHF. The DNA of the CDR3 is TGTGCCAGTAGTGATCGGACAGGGTTTGATCAGCCCCAGCATTTT.

This chain links TRBV4-3 with TRBJ2-3; weak D call: TRBD2 (6 bases). Trimming pared 5 bases from V and 2 bases from J, leaving 20 bases between. The CDR3 runs 17 residues. Germline V gene sequence: CDR1 LGHNA, CDR2 YSLEER. The CDR3: CASSKRVGGEITDTQYF. DNA for the CDR3: TGCGCCAGCAGCAAAAGAGTTGGCGGGGAGATCACAGATACGCAGTATTTT.

The chain has TRBV10-1 and TRBJ2-2; the D is unclear. CDR3 size: 14 residues. V was cut by 4 bases and J by 1 base, with 7 bases left in between. The germline V gene has CDR1 WNHNN and CDR2 SYGVQD (reference sequence). The CDR3 sequence: CASSVDWNTGELFF. The CDR3 nucleotides read TGCGCCAGCAGTGTCGACTGGAACACCGGGGAGCTGTTTTTT.

This chain connects TRBV5-4 to TRBJ1-1; D is unclear. CDR1 is SGHNT, CDR2 YYREEE, per germline (reference sequence). Trimming pared 3 bases from V and 1 base from J, leaving 16 bases between. This CDR3 is 16 amino acids long. CDR3 protein: CASSSTPERGNTEAFF. The DNA for the CDR3 is TGTGCCAGCAGCTCCACGCCTGAGAGAGGGAACACTGAAGCTTTCTTT.

The V gene is TRBV12-2, the J gene TRBJ2-7; the DNA was not used to check the table's D call, TRBD1. TRBV12-2 is a known pseudogene. This CDR3 is built from 16 residues. CDR3 amino acids: CASRLEARGSIYEQYF. The DNA for the CDR3 is TGTGCAAGTCGCCTTGAAGCCAGGGGGTCCATCTACGAGCAGTACTTC.

This clone was observed a few times. V usage is TRBV2 and J usage is TRBJ1-1, with a possible D match to TRBD1 (5 bases). Per germline, CDR1 SNHLY and CDR2 FYNNEI. This CDR3 region has 10 residues. V lost 7 bases and J lost 6, with 6 bases in between. The CDR3 loop is CASKGSEAFF. In DNA, the CDR3 is TGTGCCAGCAAGGGGTCTGAAGCTTTCTTT.

The chain carries TRBV2 and TRBJ2-3; maybe TRBD2 (6 bases). Germline V gene lookup returns CDR1 SNHLY and CDR2 FYNNEI. The germline V and J ends were trimmed by 3 bases and 0 bases, with 10 bases remaining between them. This CDR3 has 15 residues. The chain's CDR3 is CASSDRGSSTDTQYF. The DNA for the CDR3 is TGTGCCAGCAGTGACCGGGGGTCTAGCACAGATACGCAGTATTTT.

The rearrangement joins TRBV11-2 to TRBJ2-1; the match to TRBD2 covers 7 bases. Germline assignment: CDR1 SGHAT and CDR2 FQNNGV. J gave up 0 bases and V 5 bases, and 4 bases lay outside the gene matches. The CDR3 totals 15 residues. CDR3 bases: TGTGCCAGCAGCCGCGGGAGAAGCTCCTACAATGAGCAGTTCTTC. Amino acids: CASSRGRSSYNEQFF.

The genes are TRBV4-1 and TRBJ1-5, with D possibly matching TRBD1 (6 bases). V lost 2 bases, J lost 0 bases, and 17 bases lay in between. The CDR3 contains 18 residues. Germline V CDR1 and CDR2: MGHRA, YSYEKL. CDR3 amino acids: CASSQRRQGPISNQPQHF. The CDR3 coding sequence is TGCGCCAGCAGCCAAAGAAGGCAGGGGCCAATTAGCAATCAGCCCCAGCATTTT.

J is TRBJ1-5 and V is TRBV23-1; D call uncertain. TRBV23-1 is an ORF; its function is uncertain. The V and J ends lost 4 bases and 0 bases respectively, with 19 bases between them. CDR3 length equals 18 residues. DNA for the CDR3: TGCGCCAGCAGTCGCGGGAGTCCAGGACCTGATAGCAATCAGCCCCAGCATTTT. This translates into CASSRGSPGPDSNQPQHF.

The rearrangement uses TRBV28 and TRBJ2-1; 7 positions agree with TRBD1. CDR3 length: 13 amino acids. Trimming cost V 8 bases and J 7 bases; bases outside gene matches: 8. Germline loops: CDR1 MDHEN, CDR2 SYDVKM. The CDR3 DNA is TGTGCCAGCGGTGGGACAGTTCGTAATGAGCAGTTCTTC. This translates into CASGGTVRNEQFF.

The rearrangement links TRBV4-1 to TRBJ1-4, with unresolved D. Germline CDR1 and CDR2: MGHRA and YSYEKL. The CDR3 is 14 residues long. The ends were cut back, 3 bases at V and 3 bases at J, with 8 bases in the middle. In nucleotides, the CDR3 is TGCGCCAGCAGCCAGACAAATTCTAATGAAAAACTGTTTTTT. As protein: CASSQTNSNEKLFF.

This clone was observed a handful of times. The rearrangement joins TRBV19 to TRBJ2-7, with 14 bases fitting TRBD2. Germline CDR1 reads LNHDA; CDR2 reads SQIVND (reference sequence). The J segment lost 0 bases and the V segment lost 5 bases, leaving 15 bases of the junction unmatched. The CDR3 runs to 20 residues. The CDR3 protein is CASSLRPGGLAGANSYEQYF. In nucleotides, the CDR3 is TGTGCCAGTAGTCTCCGGCCAGGGGGACTAGCGGGGGCGAACTCCTACGAGCAGTACTTC.

The chain links TRBV13 to TRBJ2-3, with 7 bases aligning to TRBD2. The junction had 7 bases not matched to a gene; V was cut back by 0 bases and J by 4 bases. The CDR3 is 16 residues long. CDR1 is PRHDT and CDR2 is FYEKMQ in the germline V gene (reference sequence). CDR3 nucleotides: TGTGCCAGCAGCTTAGGCGGGGGGAGGGCGGCAGATACGCAGTATTTT. Protein sequence: CASSLGGGRAADTQYF.

The V gene is TRBV9, the J gene TRBJ1-4; 9 bases agree with TRBD1. The CDR3 contains 15 residues. J lost 8 bases, V lost 4 bases, and 9 bases had no gene match. CDR1 is SGDLS and CDR2 is YYNGEE in the germline V gene. DNA for the CDR3: TGTGCCAGCAGCCCCTCTGGGACAGGGAAAGAAAAACTGTTTTTT. It specifies CASSPSGTGKEKLFF.